What follows is one T cell receptor beta chain and its context. Its antigen remains unidentified. Investigators reverse transcribed all isolated RNA, so they sequenced expressed TCRB transcripts. Assay: immunoSEQ multiplex PCR; the TCRdb copy retains only in-frame clones and omits some. The sample yields 500,000 to 650,000 clones, around 11% seen once. This entry comes from a study of beta chain features in type 1 diabetes. Study-level findings and limits: Type 1 diabetes patients had moderately but significantly shorter TCRB CDR3s in all four CD4+ subsets. Fewer junction insertions and more nucleotide deletions appeared in type 1 diabetes patients.

The CDR3 loop spans 14 amino acids. V lost 3 bases to trimming and J lost 1 base, with 9 bases between them. In germline, CDR1 is MNHEY, CDR2 SMNVEV (reference sequence). The sample comprised naive CD4+ T cells from blood. This chain uses TRBV27 with TRBJ1-2; D possibly corresponds to TRBD1 (5 bases). The TCR was taken from a man aged 30 to 45 with type 1 diabetes. The CDR3 sequence: CASSLGRGNYGYTF. The DNA for the CDR3 is TGTGCCAGCAGTTTGGGAAGGGGTAACTATGGCTACACCTTC.